This T cell receptor beta chain came from a study of blood T cell repertoires in COVID-19. Only in-frame clones appear in the TCRdb table, and some are missing; sequencing was by immunoSEQ multiplex PCR. Of around 300,000 clones detected, 88% appear once; the ten largest clones hold 0.8% to 1%. Self-reported history from a screening survey and questionnaire set each donor's cohort. V dropped 7 bases and J dropped 6 bases, with 13 bases sitting between them. Germline V gene lookup returns CDR1 MNHEY and CDR2 SVGAGI. The CDR3 covers 13 residues. Sequenced input: PBMCs or T cells enriched from blood (not recorded which). The clonotype comes from a woman aged 25-40 years who had recovered from COVID-19. This sequence joins TRBV6-5 and TRBJ1-5; D is possibly TRBD1 (5 bases). DNA for the CDR3: TGTGCCAGCATTCAGGTAGGGGTTCAGCCCCAGCATTTT. This gives the protein CASIQVGVQPQHF.